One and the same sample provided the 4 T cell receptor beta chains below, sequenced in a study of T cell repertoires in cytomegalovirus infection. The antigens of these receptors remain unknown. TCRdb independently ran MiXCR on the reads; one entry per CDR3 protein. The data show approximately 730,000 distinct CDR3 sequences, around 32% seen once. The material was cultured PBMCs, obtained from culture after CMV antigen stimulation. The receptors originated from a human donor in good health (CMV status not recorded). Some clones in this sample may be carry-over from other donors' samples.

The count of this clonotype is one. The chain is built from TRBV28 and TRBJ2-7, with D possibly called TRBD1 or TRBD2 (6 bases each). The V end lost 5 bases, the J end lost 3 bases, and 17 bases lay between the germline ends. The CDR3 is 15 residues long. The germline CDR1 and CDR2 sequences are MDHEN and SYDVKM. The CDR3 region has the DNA TGTGCCAGCAGTCCTAGGGGGACTGCGGGCTACGAGCAGTACTTC. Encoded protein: CASSPRGTAGYEQYF.

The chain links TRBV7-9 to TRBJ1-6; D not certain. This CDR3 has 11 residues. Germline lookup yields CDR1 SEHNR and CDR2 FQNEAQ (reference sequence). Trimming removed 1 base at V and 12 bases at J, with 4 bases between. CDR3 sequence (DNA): TGTGCCAGCAGCTTAGAGGGACCCCTCCACTTT. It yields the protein CASSLEGPLHF.

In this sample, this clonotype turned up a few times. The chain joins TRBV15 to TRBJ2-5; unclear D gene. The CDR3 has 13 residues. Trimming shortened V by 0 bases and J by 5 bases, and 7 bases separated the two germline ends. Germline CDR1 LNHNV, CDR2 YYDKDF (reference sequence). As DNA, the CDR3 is TGTGCCACCAGCAGAGACAATAGGGAGACCCAGTACTTC. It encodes CATSRDNRETQYF.

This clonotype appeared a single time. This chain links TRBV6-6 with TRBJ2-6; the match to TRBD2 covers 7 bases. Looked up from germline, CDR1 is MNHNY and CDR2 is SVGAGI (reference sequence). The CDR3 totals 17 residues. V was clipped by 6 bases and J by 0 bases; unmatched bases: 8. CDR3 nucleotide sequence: TGTGCCAGCAGGGCCGGGGGGTCCTTCTCTGGGGCCAACGTCCTGACTTTC. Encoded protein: CASRAGGSFSGANVLTF.